Listed here are 22 T cell receptor beta chains from one sample, sequenced in a study of blood T cell repertoires in COVID-19. Sequencing used immunoSEQ multiplex PCR; TCRdb keeps in-frame clones, though not all of them. The table lists over 110,000 clones, roughly 80% of them singletons. Specimen: peripheral blood. These receptors were taken from an older man who had recovered from COVID-19.

This rearrangement joins TRBV14 to TRBJ2-1; 7 nucleotides line up with TRBD2. V gave up 4 bases and J gave up 8 bases; unmatched junction bases: 2. The V gene's germline CDR1 is SGHDN and CDR2 FVKESK. The CDR3 totals 12 residues. The CDR3 nucleotides are TGTGCCAGCAGCCGAGGACTAGATGAGCAGTTCTTC. Its translation is CASSRGLDEQFF.

The chain is built from TRBV10-1 and TRBJ2-3; weak D call: TRBD2 (6 bases). The CDR3 totals 13 residues. CDR1 and CDR2 (germline): WNHNN, SYGVQD (reference sequence). V gave up 3 bases and J gave up 4 bases, with 8 bases separating them. CDR3 residues: CASSETGADTQYF. CDR3 nucleotides: TGCGCCAGCAGTGAAACGGGAGCAGATACGCAGTATTTT.

The CDR3 sequence is CASSGQGRNYGYTF. CDR3 DNA: TGTGCCAGTAGCGGACAGGGAAGGAACTATGGCTACACCTTC. The rearrangement uses TRBV19 and TRBJ1-2; 8 positions match TRBD1. Unmatched junction bases numbered 5, after V lost 6 bases and J lost 2 bases. Germline loops: CDR1 LNHDA, CDR2 SQIVND (reference sequence). The CDR3 extends over 14 amino acids.

The V gene is TRBV2, the J gene TRBJ2-5; 13 nucleotides line up with TRBD2. This CDR3 has 17 residues. Germline V lookup: CDR1 SNHLY, CDR2 FYNNEI. J lost 7 bases, V lost 9 bases, and 17 bases had no gene match. The CDR3 nucleotides are TGTGCCAGTGTTGCCCCGGGACTAGCGGGGAGTCGTGGGACCCAGTACTTC. It encodes CASVAPGLAGSRGTQYF.

The chain couples TRBV19 to TRBJ1-4, with 8 bases that match TRBD1. The CDR3 totals 15 residues. V dropped 5 bases and J dropped 7; count of bases not matched to a gene: 9. The germline gives CDR1 LNHDA, CDR2 SQIVND (reference sequence). CDR3 loop: CASSSTGVAVEKLFF. DNA for the CDR3: TGTGCCAGTAGTTCGACAGGGGTAGCAGTTGAAAAACTGTTTTTT. Supplemented by reference TRBV19 and TRBJ1-4, the full variable domain reads DGGITQSPKYLFRKEGQNVTLSCEQNLNHDAMYWYRQDPGQGLRLIYYSQIVNDFQKGDIAEGYSVSREKKESFPLTVTSAQKNPTAFYLCASSSTGVAVEKLFFGSGTQLSVL.

The rearrangement joins TRBV29-1 to TRBJ1-1; D not certain. CDR1 is SQVTM, CDR2 ANQGSEA, per germline. The CDR3 length is 12 residues. Trimming took off 0 bases at V and 4 bases at J, with 6 bases between the two ends. The CDR3 coding sequence is TGCAGCGTTGAAGAGAGAAGCACTGAAGCTTTCTTT. Amino acid sequence: CSVEERSTEAFF.

V is TRBV27 and J is TRBJ2-7; D might be TRBD1 (6 bases). Germline-derived CDR1 and CDR2 are MNHEY and SMNVEV (reference sequence). Trimming removed 5 bases at V and 0 bases at J, with 14 bases between. The CDR3 has 15 residues. The CDR3 protein is CASSPTTGYSYEQYF. The CDR3, as DNA: TGTGCCAGCAGTCCTACGACAGGATACTCCTACGAGCAGTACTTC.

This chain connects TRBV18 to TRBJ2-1, with D perhaps TRBD2 (6 bases). V lost 0 bases and J lost 14, with 20 bases in between. The CDR3 runs 15 residues. Germline V lookup: CDR1 KGHSH, CDR2 LQKENI. CDR3 in DNA: TGTGCCAGCTCACCACCAGATGCGGGAAGGCTGGGGAAGTTCTTC. Translated, it gives CASSPPDAGRLGKFF. Variable domain in full (rest from reference TRBV18 and TRBJ2-1): NAGVMQNPRHLVRRRGQEARLRCSPMKGHSHVYWYRQLPEEGLKFMVYLQKENIIDESGMPKERFSAEFPKEGPSILRIQQVVRGDSAAYFCASSPPDAGRLGKFFGPGTRLTVL.

This clone was detected a few times. J is TRBJ1-1 and V is TRBV3-1 (or the pseudogene TRBV3-2); the D gene is possibly TRBD1 (5 bases). The CDR3 totals 15 residues. V lost 0 bases and J lost 6, with 14 bases in between. Germline V CDR1 and CDR2: LGHDT, YNNKEL (reference sequence). Here the CDR3 reads CASSQESSGRSEAFF. The CDR3 coding sequence is TGTGCCAGCAGCCAAGAGTCGTCAGGGAGGTCTGAAGCTTTCTTT.

This clone was detected ten times or more. The V gene is TRBV20-1, the J gene TRBJ2-5, with 10 bases that match TRBD2. This CDR3 comprises 15 residues. V trimming: 5 bases; J trimming: 5 bases; junction bases outside the gene matches: 11. Germline V CDR1 and CDR2: DFQATT, SNEGSKA (reference sequence). CDR3 amino acids: CSAGVSGRPGETQYF. CDR3 DNA: TGCAGTGCTGGTGTTAGCGGGAGGCCGGGTGAGACCCAGTACTTC.

The chain recombines TRBV4-1 with TRBJ2-4, with 8 bases that match TRBD1. The CDR3 totals 15 residues. J gave up 7 bases and V 4 bases, and 9 bases lay outside the gene matches. Germline V gene data show CDR1 as MGHRA and CDR2 as YSYEKL. Here the CDR3 reads CASSPGGQGRNIQYF. CDR3 bases: TGCGCCAGCAGCCCCGGAGGACAGGGACGGAACATTCAGTACTTC.

The chain combines TRBV6-5 with TRBJ2-1, with D unresolved. Germline lookup yields CDR1 MNHEY and CDR2 SVGAGI. V lost 5 bases and J lost 11, with 22 bases in between. The CDR3 totals 15 residues. CDR3 sequence: CASSIAAPGAQKQFF. As DNA, the CDR3 is TGTGCCAGCAGTATCGCGGCCCCCGGAGCACAAAAGCAGTTCTTC.

The genes are TRBV19 and TRBJ1-3, with D possibly being TRBD1 (5 bases). CDR3 length: 15 amino acids. Germline loops: CDR1 LNHDA, CDR2 SQIVND (reference sequence). Trimming took 6 bases from V and 3 from J, leaving 15 bases between them. CDR3 region: CASRPDTGVGNTIYF. In DNA form, the CDR3 reads TGTGCCAGTAGGCCGGACACCGGCGTTGGAAACACCATATATTTT.

V usage is TRBV19 and J usage is TRBJ1-3; possible D gene TRBD1, 6 bases. Germline V gives CDR1 LNHDA, CDR2 SQIVND (reference sequence). The V end lost 5 bases, the J end lost 4 bases, and 15 bases lay between the germline ends. The CDR3 totals 15 residues. CDR3 coding DNA: TGTGCCAGTAGTCAGGGGTTTTACTTCGGAAACACCATATATTTT. It yields the protein CASSQGFYFGNTIYF.

The chain joins TRBV7-2 to TRBJ1-4; tentatively, D is TRBD1 (5 bases). Trimming cost V 5 bases and J 5 bases, with 12 bases left between them. Germline lookup yields CDR1 SGHTA and CDR2 FQGNSA. This CDR3 region has 14 residues. This CDR3 reads CASSPGPANEKLFF. CDR3 nucleotide sequence: TGTGCCAGCAGCCCAGGGCCTGCCAATGAAAAACTGTTTTTT.

V is TRBV9 and J is TRBJ1-3; the D gene is possibly TRBD1 (6 bases). V was trimmed by 0 bases and J by 2 bases, leaving 18 bases between them. The germline V gene encodes CDR1 SGDLS and CDR2 YYNGEE. The CDR3 has 18 amino acids. The CDR3 nucleotides are TGTGCCAGCAGCGTAGGAGCGGTAGGGGGGGCGGCTGGAAACACCATATATTTT. Protein sequence: CASSVGAVGGAAGNTIYF.

The rearrangement uses TRBV5-1 and TRBJ1-4; the match to TRBD1 covers 11 bases. V was pared by 2 bases and J by 8 bases, with 5 bases of the junction left unmatched. Germline V gene data show CDR1 as SGHRS and CDR2 as YFSETQ. CDR3 length: 15 amino acids. The CDR3 DNA reads as TGCGCCAGCAGCTTTGGCGGACAGGGGGCGGAAAAACTGTTTTTT. It encodes CASSFGGQGAEKLFF. The full variable domain, in which reference TRBV5-1 and TRBJ1-4 provide the parts outside the CDR3, is KAGVTQTPRYLIKTRGQQVTLSCSPISGHRSVSWYQQTPGQGLQFLFEYFSETQRNKGNFPGRFSGRQFSNSRSEMNVSTLELGDSALYLCASSFGGQGAEKLFFGSGTQLSVL.

The V and J genes are TRBV5-1 and TRBJ2-5, with D possibly matching TRBD1 (6 bases). The CDR3 runs 15 residues. CDR1 is SGHRS and CDR2 is YFSETQ in the germline V gene. V lost 4 bases, J lost 1 base, and 14 bases lay in between. CDR3 DNA sequence: TGCGCCAGCAGCCGCCGACAGGACCCCCAAGAGACCCAGTACTTC. It codes for CASSRRQDPQETQYF.

The chain employs TRBV3-1 (or the pseudogene TRBV3-2) and TRBJ2-2; 12 bases fit TRBD2. Germline V gene sequence: CDR1 LGHDT, CDR2 YNNKEL (reference sequence). The CDR3 covers 19 residues. Germline trimming cut 4 bases from V and 0 bases from J; bases unmatched to any gene: 9. The CDR3 sequence: CASSRATSGRRTNTGELFF. DNA of the CDR3: TGTGCCAGCAGCCGAGCTACTAGCGGGAGGCGGACGAACACCGGGGAGCTGTTTTTT.

The chain couples TRBV6-1 to TRBJ2-7, with 9 bases identical to TRBD1. The trim removed 6 bases at V and 4 bases at J, leaving 10 bases unmatched. The CDR3 loop spans 15 amino acids. Per the germline V gene, CDR1 is MNHNS and CDR2 is SASEGT. CDR3: CASSLSGTGFYEQYF. DNA for the CDR3: TGTGCCAGCAGCCTATCAGGGACAGGGTTTTACGAGCAGTACTTC.

The chain recombines TRBV7-9 with TRBJ2-7, with TRBD1 matching 8 bases. The trim removed 5 bases at V and 0 bases at J, leaving 9 bases unmatched. Germline lookup yields CDR1 SEHNR and CDR2 FQNEAQ (reference sequence). This CDR3 has 16 residues. The CDR3: CASSPKTGESSYEQYF. CDR3 bases: TGTGCCAGCAGCCCGAAGACAGGGGAAAGCTCCTACGAGCAGTACTTC.

This CDR3 reads CASSLRRHRQETQYF. CDR3 DNA sequence: TGCGCCAGCAGCTTGAGAAGACATCGCCAAGAGACCCAGTACTTC. This chain uses TRBV5-1 with TRBJ2-5; D unclear. The V end was cut by 1 base, the J end by 1 base, with 11 bases between. The germline V gene encodes CDR1 SGHRS and CDR2 YFSETQ. The CDR3 consists of 15 residues.